This TCR beta chain was found in a study of T cell changes during pregnancy in multiple sclerosis (dated by TCRdb to between 2019 and 2020). Notes on the research overall: The study examined how the T cell repertoire changed over the course of pregnancy in women with multiple sclerosis.

V loses 4 bases at its end and J loses 4 bases; junction bases beyond the gene matches: 4. The CDR3 runs 14 amino acids, cysteine and phenylalanine included. Kept here is only the CDR3 DNA, which spans 42 bases and is read in frame from base 1. CDR1 and CDR2, looked up from the germline V gene, are SGDLS and YYNGEE. Of note for this clone: Its antigen is currently not known. The input lacks base qualities; no much larger clone sits a single base away.

Libraries were made using the immunoSEQ multiplex PCR assay. TCRdb provides this immuneACCESS table in a form limited to in-frame rearrangements. Some clones are lacking; in checked studies, under half of them reflect an unresolved V gene, and why the rest are absent is not known. The sample records around 88,000 clones, roughly nine tenths of which are singletons. The ten most abundant clones make up approximately 2.5% of the sample. The TCR comes from a female donor with multiple sclerosis, enrolled in a pregnancy study. The sample was peripheral blood, taken in the first trimester of pregnancy. The rearrangement combines TRBV9 with TRBJ1-4, and 7 junctional nucleotides match TRBD1. The CDR3 here reads CASSPGQSNEKLFF. The DNA sequence is given as TGTGCCAGCAGCCCGGGACAGAGTAATGAAAAACTGTTTTTT.